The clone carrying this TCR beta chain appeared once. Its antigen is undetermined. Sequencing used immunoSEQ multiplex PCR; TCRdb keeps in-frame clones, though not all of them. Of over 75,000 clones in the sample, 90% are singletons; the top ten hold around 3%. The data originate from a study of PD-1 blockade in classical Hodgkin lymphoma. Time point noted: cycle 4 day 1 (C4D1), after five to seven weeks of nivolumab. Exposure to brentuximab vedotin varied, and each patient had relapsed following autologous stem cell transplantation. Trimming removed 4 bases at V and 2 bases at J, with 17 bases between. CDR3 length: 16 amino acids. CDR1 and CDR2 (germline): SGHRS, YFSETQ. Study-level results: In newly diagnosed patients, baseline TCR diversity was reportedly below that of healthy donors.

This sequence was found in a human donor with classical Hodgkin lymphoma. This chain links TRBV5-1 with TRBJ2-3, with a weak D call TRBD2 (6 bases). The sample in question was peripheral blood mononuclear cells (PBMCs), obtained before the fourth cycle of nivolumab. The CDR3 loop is CASSPYSGALTDTQYF. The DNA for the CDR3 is TGCGCCAGCAGCCCGTATAGCGGCGCCCTCACAGATACGCAGTATTTT.